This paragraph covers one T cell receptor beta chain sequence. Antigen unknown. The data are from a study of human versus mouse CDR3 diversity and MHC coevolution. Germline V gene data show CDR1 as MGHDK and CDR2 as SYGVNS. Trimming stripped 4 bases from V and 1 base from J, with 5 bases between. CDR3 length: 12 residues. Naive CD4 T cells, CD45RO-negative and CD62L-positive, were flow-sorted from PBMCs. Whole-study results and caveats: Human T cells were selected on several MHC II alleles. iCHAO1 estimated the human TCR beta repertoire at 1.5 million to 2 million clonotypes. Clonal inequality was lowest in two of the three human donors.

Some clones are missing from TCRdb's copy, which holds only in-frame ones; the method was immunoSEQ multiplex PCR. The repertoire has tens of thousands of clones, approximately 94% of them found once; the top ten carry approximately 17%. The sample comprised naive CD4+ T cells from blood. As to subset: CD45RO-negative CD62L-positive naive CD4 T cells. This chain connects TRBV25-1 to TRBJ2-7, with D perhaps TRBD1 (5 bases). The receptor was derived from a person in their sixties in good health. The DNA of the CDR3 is TGTGCCAGCAGTGGACAGTCCTACGAGCAGTACTTC. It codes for CASSGQSYEQYF.